Below are 11 T cell receptor beta chains sequenced from a single sample in a study of spatial heterogeneity in lung cancer. TCRdb used MiXCR to reprocess the 5' RACE reads, holding one entry per CDR3 protein. The top ten clones hold around 10% of a sample with roughly 48,000 distinct CDR3 sequences, over 4.5% of them seen once. Time point given: sample taken at primary tumor resection. The specimen comprised PBMCs, sampled at surgery. These receptors were taken from a male donor with early-stage non-small cell lung cancer.

There are many counts of this clonotype. This chain links TRBV9 with TRBJ2-5, with 7 positions matching TRBD1. The CDR3 sequence is 15 residues long. Germline CDR1 reads SGDLS; CDR2 reads YYNGEE. V was clipped by 0 bases and J by 3 bases; unmatched bases: 5. CDR3 DNA: TGTGCCAGCAGCGTAGAGCGCCAGGGGGAAGAGACCCAGTACTTC. This codes for CASSVERQGEETQYF.

This clonotype was counted only a few times. The chain recombines TRBV7-9 with TRBJ2-1; 10 bases align to TRBD2. CDR1 is SEHNR, CDR2 FQNEAQ, per germline (reference sequence). Germline trimming cut 2 bases from V and 4 bases from J; bases unmatched to any gene: 5. This CDR3 has 16 residues. CDR3 loop: CASSLRTSGEYNEQFF. CDR3 DNA: TGTGCCAGCAGCTTAAGGACTAGCGGCGAGTACAATGAGCAGTTCTTC.

This clonotype was counted many times. The rearrangement joins TRBV20-1 to TRBJ1-2; D gene ambiguous. The V end was cut by 2 bases, the J end by 6 bases, with 16 bases between. The CDR3 runs 14 residues. Looked up from germline, CDR1 is DFQATT and CDR2 is SNEGSKA (reference sequence). This CDR3 reads CSARSARTLDGYTF. CDR3 bases: TGCAGTGCTAGATCGGCCAGGACCCTTGATGGCTACACCTTC.

The chain links TRBV19 to TRBJ1-1; the D is unclear. V lost 4 bases, J lost 5 bases, and 8 bases lay in between. The CDR3 runs to 12 residues. CDR1 is LNHDA, CDR2 SQIVND, per germline (reference sequence). In DNA form, the CDR3 reads TGTGCCAGTAGTAAAGAGCGAACTGAAGCTTTCTTT. Protein: CASSKERTEAFF.

This clonotype was found many times. This sequence joins TRBV3-1 and TRBJ1-2; D is possibly TRBD1 (5 bases). Germline V lookup: CDR1 LGHDT, CDR2 YNNKEL (reference sequence). The germline V and J ends were trimmed by 4 bases and 8 bases, with 20 bases remaining between them. The CDR3 covers 15 residues. CDR3: CASSLPGQGADGYTF. The DNA for the CDR3 is TGTGCCAGCAGCCTACCGGGGCAGGGTGCAGACGGCTACACCTTC.

This clonotype has a handful of counts. J is TRBJ2-5 and V is TRBV2, with 11 bases identical to TRBD2. The CDR3 runs to 15 residues. The germline V gene encodes CDR1 SNHLY and CDR2 FYNNEI. Trimming cost V 1 base and J 3 bases; bases outside gene matches: 1. The chain's CDR3 is CASSEELAGEETQYF. CDR3 nucleotide sequence: TGTGCCAGCAGTGAAGAACTAGCGGGAGAAGAGACCCAGTACTTC.

This clonotype was recorded at least ten times. This rearrangement joins TRBV20-1 to TRBJ2-2; TRBD1 matches at 7 bases. The CDR3 totals 17 residues. The junction had 11 bases not matched to a gene; V was cut back by 3 bases and J by 1 base. Germline V lookup: CDR1 DFQATT, CDR2 SNEGSKA (reference sequence). CDR3 sequence reads: CSARRGQGQKNTGELFF. Written as DNA, the CDR3 is TGCAGTGCTAGGAGGGGGCAGGGGCAGAAGAACACCGGGGAGCTGTTTTTT.

The chain carries TRBV6-5 and TRBJ1-5; 7 positions agree with TRBD1. The CDR3 length is 15 residues. Germline V gene lookup returns CDR1 MNHEY and CDR2 SVGAGI. Unmatched junction bases numbered 5, after V lost 0 bases and J lost 6 bases. The CDR3 DNA follows: TGTGCCAGCAGTTACTCGCGGACAGGCGGTCAGCCCCAGCATTTT. This gives the protein CASSYSRTGGQPQHF.

This clonotype was seen a handful of times. The chain joins TRBV5-8 to TRBJ2-5; D possibly corresponds to TRBD1 (7 bases). Looked up from germline, CDR1 is SGHTS and CDR2 is YDEGEE. The CDR3 consists of 15 residues. Trimming took 4 bases from V and 2 from J, leaving 15 bases between them. The CDR3 is CASSPGDSTQETQYF. The CDR3 DNA reads TGTGCCAGCAGCCCGGGGGACAGTACACAAGAGACCCAGTACTTC.

Ten or more counts support this clonotype. The chain links TRBV9 to TRBJ2-1; D unclear. CDR3 length: 14 amino acids. Germline CDR1 and CDR2: SGDLS and YYNGEE. The V end was cut by 0 bases, the J end by 9 bases, with 13 bases between. CDR3 region: CASSVASTVGEQFF. CDR3 coding DNA: TGTGCCAGCAGCGTAGCGTCGACTGTGGGTGAGCAGTTCTTC.

This clonotype has at least ten counts. The chain recombines TRBV6-1 with TRBJ2-7, with D tentatively TRBD1 or TRBD2 (6 bases each). CDR1 is MNHNS and CDR2 is SASEGT in the germline V gene. This CDR3 spans 14 amino acids. Trimming took off 7 bases at V and 4 bases at J, with 17 bases between the two ends. Here the CDR3 reads CASTHGGEGYEQYF. In nucleotides, the CDR3 is TGTGCCAGCACCCACGGGGGCGAGGGGTACGAGCAGTACTTC.